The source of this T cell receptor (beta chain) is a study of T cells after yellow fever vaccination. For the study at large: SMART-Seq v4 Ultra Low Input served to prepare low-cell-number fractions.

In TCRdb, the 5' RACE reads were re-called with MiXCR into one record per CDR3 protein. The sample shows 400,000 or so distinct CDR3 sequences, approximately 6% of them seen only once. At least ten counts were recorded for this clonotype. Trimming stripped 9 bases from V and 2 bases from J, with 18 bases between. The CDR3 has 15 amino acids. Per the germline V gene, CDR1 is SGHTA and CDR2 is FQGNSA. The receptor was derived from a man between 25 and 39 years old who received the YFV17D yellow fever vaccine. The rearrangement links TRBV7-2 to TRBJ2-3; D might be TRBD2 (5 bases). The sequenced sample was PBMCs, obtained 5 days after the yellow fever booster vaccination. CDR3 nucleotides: TGTGCCAGTGAAGATGGGAGTTGGGACACAGATACGCAGTATTTT. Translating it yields CASEDGSWDTDTQYF.